The clone carrying this TCR beta chain was picked up many times. Its antigen is undetermined. CMV status came from CD4+ IFNgamma after overnight CMV lysate stimulation. Four subsets defined by CD45RA and CD27 were sorted after CD3, CD4, CD8 and live/dead staining. An equimolar mix of two oligonucleotides served as the beta constant-region primer for TRBC1 and TRBC2. In TCRdb, the UMI-ligation and nested PCR reads were re-called with MiXCR into one record per CDR3 protein. The sample carries 100,000 or so distinct CDR3 sequences, 7% recorded once. The CDR3 extends over 14 amino acids. CDR1 is SNHLY and CDR2 is FYNNEI in the germline V gene. Trimming at V came to 1 base and at J to 7 bases, leaving 4 bases not matched to a gene. The sample originates from a study of naive and memory T cell subsets. Findings and caveats of the study: There was no ground truth to check naive and memory subset results. Expression changes during T cell differentiation may affect RNA-based TCR counts.

The genes are TRBV2 and TRBJ1-2; 9 nucleotides match TRBD1. The specimen sequenced was central memory CD4+ T cells from blood. The TCR was taken from a human donor in good health. The CDR3 reads CASSEDRGPSGYTF. The CDR3 DNA reads TGTGCCAGCAGTGAAGACAGGGGGCCAAGTGGCTACACCTTC.